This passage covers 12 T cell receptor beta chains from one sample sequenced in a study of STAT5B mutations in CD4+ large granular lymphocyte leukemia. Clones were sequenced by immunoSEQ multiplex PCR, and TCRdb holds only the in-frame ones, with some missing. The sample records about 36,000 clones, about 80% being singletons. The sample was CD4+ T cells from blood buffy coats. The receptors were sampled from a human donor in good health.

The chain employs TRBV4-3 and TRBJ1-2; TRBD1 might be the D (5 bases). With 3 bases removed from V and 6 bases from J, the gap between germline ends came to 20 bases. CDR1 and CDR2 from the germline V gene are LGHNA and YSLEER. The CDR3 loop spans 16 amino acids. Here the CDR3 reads CASSQGGSPVQDGYTF. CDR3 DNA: TGCGCCAGCAGCCAGGGGGGGTCCCCCGTTCAGGATGGCTACACCTTC.

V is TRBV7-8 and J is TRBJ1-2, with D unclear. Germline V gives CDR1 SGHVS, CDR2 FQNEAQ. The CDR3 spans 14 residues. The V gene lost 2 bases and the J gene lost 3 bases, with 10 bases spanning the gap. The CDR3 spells CASSLTASDYGYTF. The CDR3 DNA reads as TGTGCCAGCAGCTTAACGGCCAGCGACTATGGCTACACCTTC.

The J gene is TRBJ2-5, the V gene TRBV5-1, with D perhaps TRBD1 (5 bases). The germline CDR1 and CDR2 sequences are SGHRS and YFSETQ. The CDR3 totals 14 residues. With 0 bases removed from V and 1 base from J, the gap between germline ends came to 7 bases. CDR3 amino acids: CASSLGGSQETQYF. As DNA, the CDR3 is TGCGCCAGCAGCTTGGGGGGCAGCCAAGAGACCCAGTACTTC.

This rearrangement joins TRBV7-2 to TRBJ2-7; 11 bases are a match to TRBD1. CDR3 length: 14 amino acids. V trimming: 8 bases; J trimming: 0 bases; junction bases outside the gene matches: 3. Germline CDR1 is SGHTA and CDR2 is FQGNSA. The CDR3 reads CASGGTGGSYEQYF. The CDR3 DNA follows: TGTGCCAGCGGGGGGACAGGGGGCTCCTACGAGCAGTACTTC.

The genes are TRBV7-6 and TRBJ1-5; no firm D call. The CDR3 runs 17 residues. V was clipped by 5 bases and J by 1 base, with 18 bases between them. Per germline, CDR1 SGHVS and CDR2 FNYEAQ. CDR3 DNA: TGTGCCAGCAGCCCCCGTGCGGGCGACGGAAGCAATCAGCCCCAGCATTTT. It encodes CASSPRAGDGSNQPQHF.

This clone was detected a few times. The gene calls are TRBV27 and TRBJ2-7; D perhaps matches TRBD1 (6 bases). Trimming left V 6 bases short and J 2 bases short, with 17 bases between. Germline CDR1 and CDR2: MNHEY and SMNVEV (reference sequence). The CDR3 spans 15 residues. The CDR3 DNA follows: TGTGCCAGCAGCCCCTCCGGGACACGCCCCTACGAGCAGTACTTC. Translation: CASSPSGTRPYEQYF.

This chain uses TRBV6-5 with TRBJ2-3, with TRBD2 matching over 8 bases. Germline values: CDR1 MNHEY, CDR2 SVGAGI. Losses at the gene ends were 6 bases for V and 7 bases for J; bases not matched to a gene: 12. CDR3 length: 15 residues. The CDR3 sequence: CASRKEREPIHTQYF. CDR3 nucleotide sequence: TGTGCCAGCAGAAAAGAGCGGGAGCCAATCCATACGCAGTATTTT.

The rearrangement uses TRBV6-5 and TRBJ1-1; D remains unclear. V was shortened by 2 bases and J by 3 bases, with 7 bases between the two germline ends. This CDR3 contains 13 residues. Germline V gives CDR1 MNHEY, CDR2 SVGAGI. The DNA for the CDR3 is TGTGCCAGCAGTTACATGAGGGACACTGAAGCTTTCTTT. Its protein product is CASSYMRDTEAFF.

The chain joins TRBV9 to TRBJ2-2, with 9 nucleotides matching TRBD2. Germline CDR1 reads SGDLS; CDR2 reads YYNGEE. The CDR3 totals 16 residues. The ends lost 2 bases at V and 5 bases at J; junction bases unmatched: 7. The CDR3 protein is CASSVNQREETGELFF. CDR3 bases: TGTGCCAGCAGCGTGAACCAGCGGGAGGAAACCGGGGAGCTGTTTTTT.

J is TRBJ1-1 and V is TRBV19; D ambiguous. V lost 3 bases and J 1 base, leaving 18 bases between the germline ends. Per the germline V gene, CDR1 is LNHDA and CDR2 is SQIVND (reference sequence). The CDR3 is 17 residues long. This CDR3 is CASSIRGFTASNTEAFF. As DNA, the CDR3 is TGTGCCAGTAGTATTCGGGGATTTACAGCGTCGAACACTGAAGCTTTCTTT.

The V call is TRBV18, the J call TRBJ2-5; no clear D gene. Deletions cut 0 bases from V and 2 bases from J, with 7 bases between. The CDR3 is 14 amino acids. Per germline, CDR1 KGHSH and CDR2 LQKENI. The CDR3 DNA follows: TGTGCCAGCTCACCACCGCACGGGCAAGAGACCCAGTACTTC. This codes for CASSPPHGQETQYF.

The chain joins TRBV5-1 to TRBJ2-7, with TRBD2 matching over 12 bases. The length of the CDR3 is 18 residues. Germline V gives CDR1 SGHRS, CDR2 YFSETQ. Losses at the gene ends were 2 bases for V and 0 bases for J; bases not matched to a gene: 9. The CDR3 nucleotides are TGCGCCAGCAGCTTCCCTACTAGCGGGGGGCGGAGCTCCTACGAGCAGTACTTC. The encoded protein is CASSFPTSGGRSSYEQYF.